This T cell receptor beta chain stems from a study of T cell responses to AZD1222 COVID-19 vaccine. Notes on the study in general: The sample set comprised mostly white British donors with more females, and clonal diversity was possibly underestimated. Distributed over spike, vaccine-associated CD4 TCRs predominated at 160-218 and 743-854.

This CDR3 is built from 15 residues. Trimming left V 6 bases short and J 0 bases short, with 11 bases between. The germline gives CDR1 SNHLY, CDR2 FYNNEI. Libraries were prepared by immunoSEQ multiplex PCR; TCRdb keeps only in-frame clonotypes and omits some of them. The sample lists about 120,000 clones; roughly 90% were seen once. This clone came up many times. The antigen is undetermined. The clonotype originates from an adult who received the MenACWY meningococcal vaccine as a control. The V call is TRBV2, the J call TRBJ2-2; TRBD1 might be the D (6 bases). Material: peripheral blood, obtained 28 days after the second dose of the MenACWY control vaccine. The DNA of the CDR3 is TGTGCCAGCAGCCGGGACAACGCGAACACCGGGGAGCTGTTTTTT. Amino acids: CASSRDNANTGELFF.